Listed below are T cell receptor beta chains from one sample, sequenced in a study of blood T cell repertoires in COVID-19. Here immunoSEQ multiplex PCR was the method, and the copy in TCRdb shows in-frame clones only, minus some. The sample shows about 430,000 clones, around nine tenths of them seen only once. The sample consisted of PBMCs or T cells enriched from blood (not recorded which). The receptor source for this set is a woman between 18 and 29 years old who had been exposed to COVID-19. CDR3s include the opening cysteine and the closing phenylalanine or tryptophan. The order of the fields is CDR3 protein, D gene, clone size, V gene, J gene. A D gene is named only where the DNA matches it firmly. Some rows have no size entry. The others give once, few or many, or a class for an expanded clone.

CASSLGPVNTEAFF	-	-	TRBV11-1	TRBJ1-1
CASSLKRGLASDNEQFF	TRBD2	-	TRBV28	TRBJ2-1
CASSYGRATGQYEAFF	TRBD1	-	TRBV6-2/TRBV6-3	TRBJ1-1
CAWSTGSYSPLHF	-	once	TRBV30	TRBJ1-6
CAAGRDSTLSGANVLTF	TRBD1	once	TRBV28	TRBJ2-6
CASSPLKGLAIDEQYF	TRBD2	-	TRBV18	TRBJ2-7
CASSYSMGAVTEAFF	-	few	TRBV6-5	TRBJ1-1
CASSPGLSPFNEKLFF	-	-	TRBV7-9	TRBJ1-4
CASKNSFTGELFF	-	-	TRBV2	TRBJ2-2
CASSPTGGSGNTIYF	TRBD1	-	TRBV9	TRBJ1-3
CASTLGQYSNQPQHF	-	few	TRBV19	TRBJ1-5
CASTATGNQPQHF	TRBD1	-	TRBV6-6	TRBJ1-5
CASSVASTYEQYF	-	-	TRBV9	TRBJ2-7
CASSHLADRGNEQYF	TRBD1	-	TRBV14	TRBJ2-7
CASSIDRGWYGYTF	TRBD1	-	TRBV28	TRBJ1-2
CASSPSRGEGGELFF	-	-	TRBV18	TRBJ2-2
CASSYSLGAFRNTIYF	-	once	TRBV6-5	TRBJ1-3
CASSLTRETLHYEQYF	-	-	TRBV23-1	TRBJ2-7
CASSEGTSGGNYEQYF	TRBD2	once	TRBV9	TRBJ2-7
CASSLTPGLNTGELFF	TRBD2	-	TRBV5-4	TRBJ2-2
CASSLEVAGTYEQYF	TRBD2	-	TRBV7-2	TRBJ2-7
CASSYGWSTEAFF	-	-	TRBV6-5	TRBJ1-1
CASRGRGQFTDTQYF	-	-	TRBV10-2	TRBJ2-3
CASSFGQGAYNEQFF	TRBD1	once	TRBV27	TRBJ2-1
CATRLLGQGEETQYF	TRBD1	-	TRBV28	TRBJ2-5
CASNPHGGGAGSGNTIYF	-	-	TRBV28	TRBJ1-3
CSVVRQTDTQYF	-	-	TRBV29-1	TRBJ2-3
CASSFQNTIYF	-	-	TRBV9	TRBJ1-3
CASSLEWTSGSGETQYF	TRBD2	-	TRBV13	TRBJ2-5
CASSGARVLGETQYF	-	-	TRBV9	TRBJ2-5
CAISEVLAACEQYF	-	-	TRBV10-3	TRBJ2-7